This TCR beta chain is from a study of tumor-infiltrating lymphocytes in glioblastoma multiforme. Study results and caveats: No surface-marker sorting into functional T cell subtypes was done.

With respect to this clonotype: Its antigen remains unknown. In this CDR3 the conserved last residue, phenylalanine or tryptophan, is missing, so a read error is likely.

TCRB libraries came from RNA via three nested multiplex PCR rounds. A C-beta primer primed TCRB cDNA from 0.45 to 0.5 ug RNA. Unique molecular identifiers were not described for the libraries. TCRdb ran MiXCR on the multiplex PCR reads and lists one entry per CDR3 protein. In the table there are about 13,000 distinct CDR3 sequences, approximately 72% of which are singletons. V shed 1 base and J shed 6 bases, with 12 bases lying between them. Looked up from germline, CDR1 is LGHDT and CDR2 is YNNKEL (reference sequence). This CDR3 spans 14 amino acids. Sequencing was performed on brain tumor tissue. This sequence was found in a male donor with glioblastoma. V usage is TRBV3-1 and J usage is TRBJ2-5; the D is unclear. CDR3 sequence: CASSQVDEGKTQYS. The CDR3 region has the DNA TGTGCCAGCAGCCAAGTAGATGAAGGGAAGACCCAGTACTCC.